This T cell receptor beta chain was retrieved from a study of immune evolution from preneoplasia to lung adenocarcinoma. After pathologic assessment, macro-dissection selected premalignant or tumor cells for extraction. The data were produced by immunoSEQ multiplex PCR, yet TCRdb's version contains in-frame clones alone and is incomplete. The sample yields 6,000 to 8,000 clones, approximately 72% seen once. The CDR3 extends over 14 amino acids. The ends were cut back, 2 bases at V and 3 bases at J, with 11 bases in the middle. Looked up from germline, CDR1 is MNHEY and CDR2 is SMNVEV (reference sequence). This clone showed up just a few times. Its target is unknown. Notes on the study in general: T cell clonality was higher in KRAS-mutant than EGFR-mutant or wild-type nodules. Later-stage lesions seemingly showed higher T cell density and diversity than normal lung.

The source material was FFPE lung adenocarcinoma in situ tissue. The rearrangement links TRBV27 to TRBJ2-7; D gene uncertain. The sequence came from a donor of 70 years or more with lung adenocarcinoma. Some clones in this sample may be carry-over from other donors' samples. The CDR3 here is CASSLTANNYEQYF. Written as DNA, the CDR3 is TGTGCCAGCAGTTTAACAGCCAATAACTACGAGCAGTACTTC.